The TCR beta chain described here comes from a study of blood T cell repertoires in COVID-19. Assay used: immunoSEQ multiplex PCR; TCRdb lists only in-frame clones, some missing. The sample lists roughly 200,000 clones; about 88% were seen once. Germline CDR1 reads SNHLY; CDR2 reads FYNNEI. This CDR3 has 13 amino acids. The germline V and J ends were trimmed by 10 bases and 6 bases, with 16 bases remaining between them. Sequencing input: peripheral blood. The chain couples TRBV2 to TRBJ2-1; D uncertain. This clonotype originated in a man aged 50 to 60 with COVID-19, enrolled during active disease. The CDR3 DNA reads as TGTGCCATCATGGCGGTCCGATCCAATGAGCAGTTCTTC. It encodes CAIMAVRSNEQFF.